This T cell receptor beta chain was found in a study of blood T cell repertoires in COVID-19. Across the whole study: Italy, Spain and the United States were the sources of the convalescent and acute COVID-19 samples. PBMCs, B-cell-depleted T cells, or T cells provided the cDNA or gDNA that made up the material.

Authors' processing steps: Amplified reference gene primers provided the basis for estimating nucleated cell counts. Produced via immunoSEQ multiplex PCR; TCRdb's table is partial and in-frame only. That table supplies the V and J calls and clone size; D and trimming were determined from the DNA. This table holds about 150,000 clones, 80% to 90% found once. This CDR3 is 15 amino acids long. Looked up from germline, CDR1 is MGHRA and CDR2 is YSYEKL. Trimming cost V 1 base and J 3 bases; bases outside gene matches: 5. In its sample, this clone was seen once. Sequencing input: peripheral blood. The TCR originated in a woman between 50 and 59 years old with acute or convalescent COVID-19. V is TRBV4-1 and J is TRBJ2-7; 8 bases match TRBD1. This chain's CDR3 is CASSQGGQEIYEQYF. DNA for the CDR3: TGCGCCAGCAGCCAAGGGGGACAGGAGATCTACGAGCAGTACTTC.